Below, 26 T cell receptor beta chains from the same sample are listed, as sequenced in a study of beta chain features in type 1 diabetes. Reverse transcribing all isolated RNA meant expressed TCRB transcripts were sequenced. Profiled with immunoSEQ multiplex PCR; TCRdb holds only in-frame clones, not every one. The sample holds 130,000 to 150,000 clones, around 51% seen once. The specimen sequenced was Tregs from blood. All receptors derive from a man younger than 35 in good health.

As for this clone: This CDR3 is also generated by other DNA sequences in the sample. The V call is TRBV7-9, the J call TRBJ2-7; D is uncertain. Trimming cost V 1 base and J 2 bases, with 6 bases left between them. In germline, CDR1 is SEHNR, CDR2 FQNEAQ (reference sequence). This CDR3 comprises 13 residues. CDR3 amino acids: CASSLDSPYEQYF. Here the CDR3 DNA reads TGTGCCAGCAGCTTAGACAGTCCCTACGAGCAGTACTTC.

Only a few counts were recorded for this clone. V and J are TRBV5-1 and TRBJ2-1, with D unclear. Trimming cost V 2 bases and J 6 bases, with 12 bases left between them. The CDR3 consists of 14 residues. Germline CDR1 reads SGHRS; CDR2 reads YFSETQ. CDR3 residues: CASSFWPVGNEQFF. In nucleotides, the CDR3 is TGCGCCAGCAGCTTCTGGCCCGTTGGCAATGAGCAGTTCTTC. The full variable domain, rest sourced from reference TRBV5-1 and TRBJ2-1, is KAGVTQTPRYLIKTRGQQVTLSCSPISGHRSVSWYQQTPGQGLQFLFEYFSETQRNKGNFPGRFSGRQFSNSRSEMNVSTLELGDSALYLCASSFWPVGNEQFFGPGTRLTVL.

The chain recombines TRBV7-2 with TRBJ1-4, with 7 positions matching TRBD1. Germline V CDR1 and CDR2: SGHTA, FQGNSA. CDR3 size: 17 residues. V was clipped by 2 bases and J by 7 bases; unmatched bases: 13. CDR3 region: CASSLSGQGGGGEKLFF. The CDR3 DNA reads as TGTGCCAGCAGCTTATCGGGACAAGGAGGGGGCGGTGAAAAACTGTTTTTT. The whole variable domain, filled in from reference TRBV7-2 and TRBJ1-4, reads GAGVSQSPSNKVTEKGKDVELRCDPISGHTALYWYRQSLGQGLEFLIYFQGNSAPDKSGLPSDRFSAERTGGSVSTLTIQRTQQEDSAVYLCASSLSGQGGGGEKLFFGSGTQLSVL.

The chain uses TRBV13 and TRBJ1-5, with unresolved D. V was trimmed by 2 bases and J by 2 bases, leaving 4 bases between them. This CDR3 has 13 residues. Germline V gene sequence: CDR1 PRHDT, CDR2 FYEKMQ (reference sequence). CDR3 in DNA: TGTGCCAGCAGCTTACGAGGCAATCAGCCCCAGCATTTT. Encoded protein: CASSLRGNQPQHF.

This clone was counted between two and nine times. The V and J genes are TRBV5-1 and TRBJ2-7; 7 bases line up with TRBD2. This CDR3 spans 14 amino acids. V was clipped by 3 bases and J by 1 base; unmatched bases: 4. CDR1 is SGHRS, CDR2 YFSETQ, per germline. CDR3 DNA sequence: TGCGCCAGCAGCTCCATGGGACTATCCTACGAGCAGTACTTC. Its translation is CASSSMGLSYEQYF.

The chain uses TRBV5-1 and TRBJ1-4, with 11 bases matching TRBD1. Germline-derived CDR1 and CDR2 are SGHRS and YFSETQ. J was trimmed by 6 bases and V by 0 bases; bases with no gene match: 1. The CDR3 contains 15 residues. CDR3 nucleotide sequence: TGCGCCAGCAGCTTGGTGGGACAGGGGGATGAAAAACTGTTTTTT. Amino acid sequence: CASSLVGQGDEKLFF.

The V and J genes are TRBV29-1 and TRBJ2-7; TRBD2 agrees at 7 bases. J was trimmed by 0 bases and V by 6 bases; bases with no gene match: 8. Germline values: CDR1 SQVTM, CDR2 ANQGSEA. The CDR3 spans 14 residues. In nucleotides, the CDR3 is TGCAGCGTGGACCCTAGCGGATTCTCCTACGAGCAGTACTTC. It codes for CSVDPSGFSYEQYF.

The chain is built from TRBV7-2 and TRBJ1-6, with TRBD1 matching over 8 bases. The CDR3 is made up of 18 amino acids. Germline lookup yields CDR1 SGHTA and CDR2 FQGNSA. V lost 1 base, J lost 0 bases, and 5 bases stayed unmatched. The CDR3 loop is CASSLEDRGNSYNSPLHF. CDR3 coding DNA: TGTGCCAGCAGCTTAGAAGACAGGGGCAACTCCTATAATTCACCCCTCCACTTT.

This clone was seen a few times. The gene calls are TRBV30 and TRBJ2-3; D remains ambiguous. The CDR3 totals 12 residues. Deletions cut 1 base from V and 3 bases from J, with 5 bases between. Germline V lookup: CDR1 GTSNPN, CDR2 SVGIG (reference sequence). Here the CDR3 DNA reads TGTGCCTGGAGTGCCAGGACAGATACGCAGTATTTT. The encoded protein is CAWSARTDTQYF.

This CDR3 is CASSTPGGANTEAFF. The DNA of the CDR3 is TGTGCCAGTAGTACACCGGGAGGAGCCAACACTGAAGCTTTCTTT. V gene TRBV19 combines with J gene TRBJ1-1; D is uncertain. The CDR3 covers 15 residues. Trimming removed 4 bases at V and 2 bases at J, with 14 bases between. Looked up from germline, CDR1 is LNHDA and CDR2 is SQIVND (reference sequence). Full variable domain (remainder filled in from reference TRBV19 and TRBJ1-1): DGGITQSPKYLFRKEGQNVTLSCEQNLNHDAMYWYRQDPGQGLRLIYYSQIVNDFQKGDIAEGYSVSREKKESFPLTVTSAQKNPTAFYLCASSTPGGANTEAFFGQGTRLTVV.

This clone showed up just a few times. The V and J genes are TRBV28 and TRBJ1-5, with a weak D call TRBD1 (5 bases). Looked up from germline, CDR1 is MDHEN and CDR2 is SYDVKM. The germline V and J ends were trimmed by 6 bases and 9 bases, with 18 bases remaining between them. The CDR3 extends over 14 amino acids. This CDR3 reads CASSIIQGAGPQHF. The CDR3 DNA sequence: TGTGCCAGCAGCATAATCCAGGGCGCTGGGCCCCAGCATTTT. The variable domain in full, with the rest retrieved from reference TRBV28 and TRBJ1-5, is DVKVTQSSRYLVKRTGEKVFLECVQDMDHENMFWYRQDPGLGLRLIYFSYDVKMKEKGDIPEGYSVSREKKERFSLILESASTNQTSMYLCASSIIQGAGPQHFGDGTRLSIL.

The chain is built from TRBV4-3 and TRBJ2-2; D not certain. The CDR3 totals 16 residues. V lost 0 bases, J lost 3 bases, and 11 bases lay in between. Germline CDR1 and CDR2: LGHNA and YSLEER. The CDR3 DNA is TGCGCCAGCAGCCAAGATATACACAAAGACACCGGGGAGCTGTTTTTT. It yields the protein CASSQDIHKDTGELFF.

This clone occurred a few times. The chain uses TRBV7-9 and TRBJ2-5; D possibly corresponds to TRBD1 (5 bases). With 5 bases removed from V and 1 base from J, the gap between germline ends came to 8 bases. CDR1 is SEHNR and CDR2 is FQNEAQ in the germline V gene (reference sequence). The CDR3 totals 13 residues. CDR3 loop: CASSGQPQETQYF. CDR3 nucleotide sequence: TGTGCCAGCAGCGGACAACCCCAAGAGACCCAGTACTTC.

The chain uses TRBV6-6 and TRBJ2-5; D gene ambiguous. The CDR3 has 13 residues. Germline values: CDR1 MNHNY, CDR2 SVGAGI (reference sequence). Trimming left V 7 bases short and J 5 bases short, with 14 bases between. Here the CDR3 reads CASKDVPRETQYF. CDR3 coding DNA: TGTGCCAGCAAAGACGTCCCTAGGGAGACCCAGTACTTC.

This clone was recorded a few times. The rearrangement links TRBV10-3 to TRBJ2-2; 7 positions agree with TRBD1. Trimming took 11 bases from V and 5 from J; bases not matched to a gene: 17. The CDR3 covers 16 residues. In germline, CDR1 is ENHRY, CDR2 SYGVKD. The CDR3: CAVSHPDRESTGELFF. DNA for the CDR3: TGTGCCGTTTCACATCCCGACAGGGAGAGTACCGGGGAGCTGTTTTTT.

The V and J genes are TRBV19 and TRBJ2-1; 8 bases agree with TRBD2. Trimming removed 7 bases from V and 5 bases from J; junction bases left unmatched: 10. This CDR3 contains 15 residues. CDR1 is LNHDA, CDR2 SQIVND, per germline (reference sequence). Here the CDR3 DNA reads TGTGCCAGTATCGGACTAGCAGCTACTGACAATGAGCAGTTCTTC. As protein: CASIGLAATDNEQFF.

The V call is TRBV10-3, the J call TRBJ2-3; D gene uncertain. Deletions cut 0 bases from V and 4 bases from J, with 8 bases between. Per germline, CDR1 ENHRY and CDR2 SYGVKD. CDR3 length equals 14 residues. In DNA form, the CDR3 reads TGTGCCATCAGTGAGTCGCGGAGCCCAGATACGCAGTATTTT. Encoded protein: CAISESRSPDTQYF.

The chain recombines TRBV5-1 with TRBJ2-6; no firm D call. From germline, CDR1 is SGHRS and CDR2 YFSETQ. The CDR3 runs to 17 residues. V was trimmed by 3 bases and J by 4 bases, leaving 17 bases between them. CDR3 region: CASSWAFTSSGANVLTF. In DNA, the CDR3 is TGCGCCAGCAGCTGGGCTTTTACATCGTCGGGGGCCAACGTCCTGACTTTC.

In its sample, this clone was seen a few times. V usage is TRBV7-9 and J usage is TRBJ2-3; D not resolved. From germline, CDR1 is SEHNR and CDR2 FQNEAQ (reference sequence). This CDR3 is built from 12 residues. The V end was cut by 5 bases, the J end by 7 bases, with 10 bases between. The CDR3 nucleotides read TGTGCCAGCAGCCCGCCAGTTTATACGCAGTATTTT. Its translation: CASSPPVYTQYF.

The rearrangement links TRBV5-5 to TRBJ2-1, with 11 bases aligning to TRBD2. Germline V lookup: CDR1 SGHKS, CDR2 YYEKEE (reference sequence). The CDR3 loop spans 15 amino acids. The V segment lost 4 bases and the J segment 4 bases; nucleotides outside the gene matches: 4. CDR3 nucleotide sequence: TGTGCCAGCAGCCGGGGACTAGCGGTATACAATGAGCAGTTCTTC. Protein product: CASSRGLAVYNEQFF.

This clone was recorded a few times. V gene TRBV5-4 combines with J gene TRBJ2-5; 14 nucleotides align to TRBD2. With V trimmed by 4 bases and J by 1 base, 3 bases remained unmatched. CDR1 and CDR2 (germline): SGHNT, YYREEE (reference sequence). This CDR3 contains 16 residues. CDR3 in amino acids: CASSPGLAGAQETQYF. As DNA, the CDR3 is TGTGCCAGCAGCCCGGGACTAGCGGGGGCCCAAGAGACCCAGTACTTC.

The J gene is TRBJ2-2, the V gene TRBV7-2; tentative D call: TRBD2 (6 bases). CDR3 length: 16 residues. Trimming removed 1 base from V and 7 bases from J, with 16 bases in between. CDR1 and CDR2 (germline): SGHTA, FQGNSA. CDR3 residues: CASSLVRPGRDGELFF. DNA for the CDR3: TGTGCCAGCAGCTTAGTCCGGCCAGGGCGGGACGGGGAGCTGTTTTTT.

V gene TRBV20-1 combines with J gene TRBJ1-5; D is unclear. Germline-derived CDR1 and CDR2 are DFQATT and SNEGSKA (reference sequence). The V and J ends lost 6 bases and 7 bases respectively, with 7 bases between them. The CDR3 is 10 amino acids. The CDR3 coding sequence is TGCAGTGCCAACTCACAGCCCCAGCATTTT. It specifies CSANSQPQHF.

This clone was detected a few times. This chain links TRBV10-3 with TRBJ2-5, with D maybe TRBD1 (6 bases). Germline assignment: CDR1 ENHRY and CDR2 SYGVKD. The CDR3 length is 13 residues. V was cut by 5 bases and J by 2 bases, with 9 bases left in between. CDR3 sequence: CAISPTGQETQYF. The CDR3 region has the DNA TGTGCCATCAGTCCGACAGGACAAGAGACCCAGTACTTC.

J is TRBJ1-2 and V is TRBV7-3; 9 bases match TRBD1. The CDR3 runs to 14 residues. Looked up from germline, CDR1 is SGHTA and CDR2 is FQGTGA. V gave up 5 bases and J gave up 5 bases; unmatched junction bases: 6. The CDR3, as DNA: TGTGCCAGCAGCCCTACAGGACAGGGGTATGGCTACACCTTC. Its protein product is CASSPTGQGYGYTF.

The V and J genes are TRBV5-4 and TRBJ2-7; 7 nucleotides line up with TRBD1. There are 14 residues in the CDR3. V lost 5 bases, J lost 2 bases, and 7 bases stayed unmatched. Germline V gives CDR1 SGHNT, CDR2 YYREEE (reference sequence). The CDR3 sequence: CASRSDRLAYEQYF. The CDR3, as DNA: TGTGCCAGCAGATCGGACAGGCTGGCCTACGAGCAGTACTTC. Full variable domain (missing parts from reference TRBV5-4 and TRBJ2-7): ETGVTQSPTHLIKTRGQQVTLRCSSQSGHNTVSWYQQALGQGPQFIFQYYREEENGRGNFPPRFSGLQFPNYSSELNVNALELDDSALYLCASRSDRLAYEQYFGPGTRLTVT.